Below are 4 T cell receptor beta chains sequenced from a single sample in a study of blood T cells in healthy people across ages. The use of a sample-barcoded 5' primer and a J-beta primer mix characterized a second PCR of roughly 6 to 11 cycles. TCRdb reprocessed the 5' RACE reads via MiXCR and lists one record per CDR3 protein. The sample comprises roughly 800,000 distinct CDR3 sequences, roughly 53% of which are singletons, and approximately 40% rests with the top ten. The sequenced sample consisted of blood. The source is a man older than 75 in good health.

This clonotype was detected only a few times. The V gene is TRBV4-1, the J gene TRBJ2-7; D is unclear. Per the germline V gene, CDR1 is MGHRA and CDR2 is YSYEKL. V was trimmed by 3 bases and J by 0 bases, leaving 21 bases between them. This CDR3 comprises 18 residues. The CDR3 nucleotides read TGCGCCAGCAGCCATGGCTTACTCAAGCGCGGCCCCTCCTACGAGCAGTACTTC. Translation gives CASSHGLLKRGPSYEQYF.

J is TRBJ2-7 and V is TRBV25-1; tentatively, D is TRBD1 or TRBD2 (6 bases each). In germline, CDR1 is MGHDK, CDR2 SYGVNS. There are 16 residues in the CDR3. The V gene lost 2 bases and the J gene lost 0 bases, with 14 bases spanning the gap. The CDR3 DNA is TGTGCCAGCAGTGAAATTCGTGGGGGGCTCTCCTACGAGCAGTACTTC. This translates into CASSEIRGGLSYEQYF.

The chain employs TRBV6-5 and TRBJ2-5; maybe TRBD1 (6 bases). The better agreement between TRBJ2-7 and the DNA end casts doubt on the J call. Germline values: CDR1 MNHEY, CDR2 SVGAGI. The CDR3 contains 14 residues. CDR3 bases: TGTGCCAGCAGTTATGCGACAGGCCCTTACGAGCAGTACTTC. As protein: CASSYATGPYEQYF.

This chain joins TRBV20-1 and TRBJ2-2, with 7 bases lining up with TRBD2. Germline CDR1 reads DFQATT; CDR2 reads SNEGSKA (reference sequence). Germline trimming cut 6 bases from V and 2 bases from J; bases unmatched to any gene: 12. The CDR3 spans 16 residues. For the CDR3, the DNA is TGCAGTGCCCCGCAGAGGGCGGGAGTCAACACCGGGGAGCTGTTTTTT. Amino acid sequence: CSAPQRAGVNTGELFF.